This T cell receptor (beta chain) was observed in a study of OX40 agonist ivuxolimab in advanced cancers. Study summary: Of mixed ages from about 20 to 90 and averaging approximately 60 years, the group was approximately 84% male. Partial responses were achieved by three patients, one with hepatocellular carcinoma and two with cutaneous melanoma.

This table comes from immunoSEQ multiplex PCR, and its TCRdb copy is limited to in-frame clones, with some not included. The repertoire consists of roughly 86,000 clones, with 80% to 95% occurring once and the leading ten covering approximately 1.2%. V lost 3 bases, J lost 0 bases, and 10 bases lay in between. Germline V CDR1 and CDR2: SGDLS, YYNGEE. This CDR3 comprises 15 residues. This clone was counted between two and nine times. Sequenced material: CD4+ or CD8+ T cells sorted from blood, taken in a trial of the OX40 agonist ivuxolimab. The sequence was obtained from an adult with an advanced solid tumor such as melanoma, head and neck, liver or kidney cancer. This rearrangement joins TRBV9 to TRBJ2-1; the D gene is possibly TRBD1 (6 bases). Written as DNA, the CDR3 is TGTGCCAGCAGCGCGGACAGTTACTCCTACAATGAGCAGTTCTTC. It codes for CASSADSYSYNEQFF.